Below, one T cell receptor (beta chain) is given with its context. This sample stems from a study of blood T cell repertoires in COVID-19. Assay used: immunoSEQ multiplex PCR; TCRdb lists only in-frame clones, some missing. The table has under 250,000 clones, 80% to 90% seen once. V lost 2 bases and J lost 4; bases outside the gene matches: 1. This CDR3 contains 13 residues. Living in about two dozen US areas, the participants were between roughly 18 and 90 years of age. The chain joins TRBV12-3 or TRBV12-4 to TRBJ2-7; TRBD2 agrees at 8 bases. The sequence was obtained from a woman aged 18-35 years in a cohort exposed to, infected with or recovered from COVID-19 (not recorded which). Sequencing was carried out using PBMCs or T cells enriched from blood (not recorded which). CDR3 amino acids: CASSLLAGYEQYF. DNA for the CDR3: TGTGCCAGCAGTTTACTAGCGGGTTACGAGCAGTACTTC.